This T cell receptor (beta chain) was observed in a study of spatial heterogeneity in lung cancer. TCRdb independently ran MiXCR on the 5' RACE reads; one entry per CDR3 protein. The sample includes approximately 43,000 distinct CDR3 sequences, over 9.5% of them seen just once. The J segment lost 2 bases and the V segment lost 4 bases, leaving 2 bases of the junction unmatched. Germline V gives CDR1 LNHDA, CDR2 SQIVND (reference sequence). The CDR3 loop spans 14 amino acids. This sample's time point: blood at routine non-recurrence follow-up after resection. The rearrangement links TRBV19 to TRBJ1-5; 7 bases line up with TRBD1. The specimen comprised PBMCs, sampled at follow-up. This sequence was found in a female donor with early-stage non-small cell lung cancer. The CDR3 spells CASSSTGGNQPQHF. The CDR3 bases are TGTGCCAGTAGTAGCACAGGGGGCAATCAGCCCCAGCATTTT.